These 22 T cell receptor beta chains were all obtained from the same sample, sequenced in a study of blood T cell repertoires in COVID-19. TCRdb's copy holds only in-frame clones and misses some; the assay was immunoSEQ multiplex PCR. The data show 90,000 or so clones, around 80% seen once. What was sequenced was peripheral blood. The receptors here all came from a man aged 60 to 69 with acute or convalescent COVID-19.

V gene TRBV7-8 combines with J gene TRBJ1-1; tentatively, D is TRBD1 (5 bases). The germline V and J ends were trimmed by 2 bases and 1 base, with 11 bases remaining between them. The CDR3 extends over 15 amino acids. Germline V gene data show CDR1 as SGHVS and CDR2 as FQNEAQ. The CDR3 here is CASSLIAGSNTEAFF. As DNA, the CDR3 is TGTGCCAGCAGCTTAATCGCAGGGTCGAACACTGAAGCTTTCTTT.

The chain links TRBV9 to TRBJ1-6, with D uncertain. The CDR3 length is 9 residues. Germline CDR1 reads SGDLS; CDR2 reads YYNGEE. In DNA form, the CDR3 reads TGTTCCGCGGGGACACCCCTCCACTTT. It yields the protein CSAGTPLHF.

This sequence joins TRBV5-6 and TRBJ2-7; TRBD1 matches at 9 bases. The CDR3 loop spans 14 amino acids. The germline gives CDR1 SGHDT, CDR2 YYEEEE. With V trimmed by 3 bases and J by 10 bases, 11 bases remained unmatched. The CDR3, as DNA: TGTGCCAGCAGCTCGGGACAGGGCATGTACAATCAGTACGTC. Its translation: CASSSGQGMYNQYV.

The table lists this clone with a count of one. The chain has TRBV29-1 and TRBJ2-3; the match to TRBD2 covers 8 bases. V dropped 8 bases and J dropped 3; count of bases not matched to a gene: 13. This CDR3 has 15 amino acids. Germline CDR1 and CDR2: SQVTM and ANQGSEA. CDR3 DNA: TGCAGCATAGGACTAGCCTCCCTTTTGACAGATACGCAGTATTTT. Its protein product is CSIGLASLLTDTQYF.

This rearrangement joins TRBV7-2 to TRBJ2-3; perhaps TRBD2 as D (5 bases). From germline, CDR1 is SGHTA and CDR2 FQGNSA. CDR3 length: 18 residues. V lost 0 bases, J lost 5 bases, and 21 bases lay in between. The CDR3 sequence: CASSLAEPSYPLGDTQYF. The CDR3 DNA follows: TGTGCCAGCAGCTTAGCCGAACCTAGCTACCCCCTGGGAGATACGCAGTATTTT.

This chain connects TRBV7-2 to TRBJ2-2; no clear D. In germline, CDR1 is SGHTA, CDR2 FQGNSA. Trimming took off 2 bases at V and 1 base at J, with 8 bases between the two ends. The CDR3 length is 15 residues. The CDR3 DNA is TGTGCCAGCAGCTTATCGCGCCAGAACACCGGGGAGCTGTTTTTT. It encodes CASSLSRQNTGELFF. The whole variable domain, remainder taken from reference TRBV7-2 and TRBJ2-2, is GAGVSQSPSNKVTEKGKDVELRCDPISGHTALYWYRQSLGQGLEFLIYFQGNSAPDKSGLPSDRFSAERTGGSVSTLTIQRTQQEDSAVYLCASSLSRQNTGELFFGEGSRLTVL.

V gene TRBV28 combines with J gene TRBJ1-1; no definite D call. The length of the CDR3 is 14 residues. V lost 4 bases and J 2 bases, leaving 11 bases between the germline ends. The germline V gene encodes CDR1 MDHEN and CDR2 SYDVKM. The CDR3 sequence is CASSSPGFNTEAFF. The CDR3 nucleotides are TGTGCCAGCAGTTCGCCGGGATTCAACACTGAAGCTTTCTTT.

The chain joins TRBV13 to TRBJ2-5; a weak D match, TRBD1 (6 bases). Germline lookup yields CDR1 PRHDT and CDR2 FYEKMQ (reference sequence). V lost 3 bases and J lost 2, with 13 bases in between. This CDR3 has 15 amino acids. Written as DNA, the CDR3 is TGTGCCAGCAGCTTCACAGGACAGAGACAAGAGACCCAGTACTTC. Amino acid sequence: CASSFTGQRQETQYF.

The V and J genes are TRBV3-1 (or the pseudogene TRBV3-2) and TRBJ2-1, with 11 nucleotides matching TRBD2. This CDR3 comprises 15 residues. The junction had 10 bases not matched to a gene; V was cut back by 7 bases and J by 8 bases. In germline, CDR1 is LGHDT, CDR2 YNNKEL (reference sequence). CDR3 nucleotides: TGTGCCAGCACCCAGTTTAGCGGGGGGGCCCATGAGCAGTTCTTC. Its protein product is CASTQFSGGAHEQFF.

This rearrangement joins TRBV10-3 to TRBJ2-1; TRBD1 matches at 8 bases. The V gene end was trimmed by 6 bases and the J gene end by 8 bases; junction bases not matched to a gene: 3. This CDR3 is built from 12 residues. Germline-derived CDR1 and CDR2 are ENHRY and SYGVKD. CDR3 nucleotides: TGTGCCATCAGCCAGACAGGGGATGAGCAGTTCTTC. Its protein is CAISQTGDEQFF.

The J gene is TRBJ1-3, the V gene TRBV27; D might be TRBD1 (5 bases). The V end was cut by 3 bases, the J end by 0 bases, with 9 bases between. Germline V gives CDR1 MNHEY, CDR2 SMNVEV (reference sequence). The CDR3 extends over 15 amino acids. The CDR3 bases are TGTGCCAGCAGTTTTCAGGGCGGCTCTGGAAACACCATATATTTT. Protein: CASSFQGGSGNTIYF.

About this clone itself: One end of the junction varies from germline; a read error may be responsible. The V gene is TRBV6-5, the J gene TRBJ1-3, with a possible D match to TRBD1 (6 bases). There are 14 residues in the CDR3. Germline values: CDR1 MNHEY, CDR2 SVGAGI. The CDR3 nucleotides are TGTGCCAGCATTTACGGACAGAACGGAAACACCATATATTTT. Translated, it gives CASIYGQNGNTIYF.

The rearrangement uses TRBV5-4 and TRBJ2-1; D is possibly TRBD1 (6 bases). This CDR3 has 13 residues. V lost 4 bases and J lost 9, with 14 bases in between. The V gene's germline CDR1 is SGHNT and CDR2 YYREEE (reference sequence). CDR3: CASSPGAAGEQFF. The CDR3 bases are TGTGCCAGCAGCCCAGGGGCAGCTGGTGAGCAGTTCTTC.

With respect to this clone: The sample holds other DNA sequences that translate to the same CDR3. V is TRBV2 and J is TRBJ1-5; D unresolved. The germline gives CDR1 SNHLY, CDR2 FYNNEI. V dropped 4 bases and J dropped 9 bases, with 13 bases sitting between them. This CDR3 region has 13 residues. CDR3 loop: CASSAAAAGPQHF. The CDR3 nucleotides are TGTGCCAGCAGTGCGGCAGCGGCCGGGCCCCAGCATTTT.

The rearrangement links TRBV10-3 to TRBJ1-6; tentative D call: TRBD1 (6 bases). The length of the CDR3 is 15 residues. Trimming left V 3 bases short and J 5 bases short, with 11 bases between. Germline assignment: CDR1 ENHRY and CDR2 SYGVKD. The CDR3 spells CAISDSTGDNSPLHF. CDR3 DNA sequence: TGTGCCATCAGTGATTCGACAGGCGATAATTCACCCCTCCACTTT.

The chain employs TRBV2 and TRBJ2-2, with TRBD2 as a possible D gene (6 bases). The CDR3 extends over 14 amino acids. Germline CDR1 reads SNHLY; CDR2 reads FYNNEI. The ends were cut back, 8 bases at V and 4 bases at J, with 14 bases in the middle. CDR3 protein: CASGISGGTGELFF. DNA of the CDR3: TGTGCCAGCGGGATTTCCGGGGGCACCGGGGAGCTGTTTTTT.

The J gene is TRBJ2-7, the V gene TRBV11-3; TRBD2 might be the D (5 bases). V lost 0 bases to trimming and J lost 1 base, with 13 bases between them. This CDR3 comprises 16 residues. The germline CDR1 and CDR2 sequences are SGHNT and YENEEA. CDR3 sequence reads: CASSLDYRTSSYEQYF. Here the CDR3 DNA reads TGTGCCAGCAGCTTAGATTATCGGACTTCTTCCTACGAGCAGTACTTC.

This chain uses TRBV5-5 with TRBJ2-2, with D uncertain. Germline CDR1 is SGHKS and CDR2 is YYEKEE (reference sequence). Trimming removed 2 bases at V and 2 bases at J, with 7 bases between. The CDR3 sequence is 14 residues long. CDR3 sequence reads: CASSLDINTGELFF. As DNA, the CDR3 is TGTGCCAGCAGCTTAGACATAAACACCGGGGAGCTGTTTTTT.

The rearrangement uses TRBV28 and TRBJ1-2; 11 nucleotides match TRBD1. The CDR3 is 16 residues long. V lost 6 bases and J lost 0; bases outside the gene matches: 6. From germline, CDR1 is MDHEN and CDR2 SYDVKM. As DNA, the CDR3 is TGTGCCAGCAGACGGACAGGGGGCCCTTCTAACTATGGCTACACCTTC. Residues: CASRRTGGPSNYGYTF.

In DNA, the CDR3 is TGTGCCAGCAGTTTATCGACAGGTGGGGGACAAGAGACCCAGTACTTC. Amino acid sequence: CASSLSTGGGQETQYF. The chain employs TRBV27 and TRBJ2-5; the D gene is possibly TRBD1 (6 bases). CDR3 length: 16 residues. Germline values: CDR1 MNHEY, CDR2 SMNVEV (reference sequence). V was clipped by 0 bases and J by 2 bases, with 13 bases between them.

This chain uses TRBV19 with TRBJ2-5; D is unclear. Between the trimmed V and J ends, which lost 9 bases and 5 bases, there was a span of 16 bases. In germline, CDR1 is LNHDA, CDR2 SQIVND (reference sequence). The CDR3 contains 13 residues. For the CDR3, the DNA is TGTGCCAGCTCTAAACGGATGAGGGAGACCCAGTACTTC. As protein: CASSKRMRETQYF.

The CDR3 reads CASSEGTLSNQPQHF. The CDR3 DNA reads as TGTGCCAGCTCCGAGGGTACCCTTAGCAATCAGCCCCAGCATTTT. The chain combines TRBV2 with TRBJ1-5; D not resolved. Trimming pared 8 bases from V and 0 bases from J, leaving 14 bases between. Germline V lookup: CDR1 SNHLY, CDR2 FYNNEI. This CDR3 spans 15 amino acids.